Sequencing of this T cell receptor beta chain was carried out in a study of Ad26.COV2.S vaccination and SARS-CoV-2 variants. Study-level findings and limits: Spike-specific TCR breadth ran higher among vaccine recipients than placebo recipients. Breadth of non-spike TCRs did not differ between vaccinees and placebo recipients.

To note about this clone: Its antigen is undetermined.

Libraries were prepared by immunoSEQ multiplex PCR; TCRdb keeps only in-frame clonotypes and omits some of them. The table lists about 87,000 clones, roughly 84% of them singletons. Trimming pared 6 bases from V and 0 bases from J, leaving 6 bases between. The CDR3 extends over 14 amino acids. CDR1 is SNHLY and CDR2 is FYNNEI in the germline V gene. The sequencing used peripheral blood, collected after recovery from COVID-19. The chain links TRBV2 to TRBJ2-6, with D unclear. This sequence originates from a human donor who had recovered from COVID-19. The CDR3 reads CASRSLSGANVLTF. For the CDR3, the DNA is TGTGCCAGCAGGAGCCTCTCTGGGGCCAACGTCCTGACTTTC.